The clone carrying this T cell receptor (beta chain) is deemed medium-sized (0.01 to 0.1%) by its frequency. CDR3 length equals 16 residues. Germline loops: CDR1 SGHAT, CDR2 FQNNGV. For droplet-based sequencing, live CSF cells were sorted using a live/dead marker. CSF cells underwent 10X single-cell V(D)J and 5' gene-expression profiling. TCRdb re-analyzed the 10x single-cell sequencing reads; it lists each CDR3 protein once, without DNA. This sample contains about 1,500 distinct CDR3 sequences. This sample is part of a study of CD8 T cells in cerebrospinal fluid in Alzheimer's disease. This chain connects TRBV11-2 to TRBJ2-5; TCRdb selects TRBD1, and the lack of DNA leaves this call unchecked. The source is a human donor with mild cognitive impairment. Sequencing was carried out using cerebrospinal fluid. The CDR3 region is CASSLRKTGLQETQYF.